This T cell receptor (beta chain) was captured in a study of control samples from healthy donors and cancer patients. Germline V CDR1 and CDR2: SGHKS, YYEKEE (reference sequence). This CDR3 region has 14 residues. V lost 3 bases, J lost 1 base, and 7 bases lay in between. Here immunoSEQ multiplex PCR was the method, and the copy in TCRdb shows in-frame clones only, minus some. The table includes approximately 130,000 clones, more than 80% detected once. The sequencing input was blood. The chain carries TRBV5-5 and TRBJ2-2; a possible D gene is TRBD1 (5 bases). This sequence originates from a man aged 45-60 years in good health. This CDR3 is CASSSQGNTGELFF. For the CDR3, the DNA is TGTGCCAGCAGCTCCCAGGGGAACACCGGGGAGCTGTTTTTT.